The clone carrying this T cell receptor beta chain was detected many times. TCRdb redid the calling of the 5' RACE reads with MiXCR, one entry per CDR3 protein. The sample lists some 350,000 distinct CDR3 sequences, about 15% occurring once. There are 15 residues in the CDR3. V lost 4 bases, J lost 4 bases, and 16 bases lay in between. CDR1 and CDR2 from the germline V gene are SGHRS and YFSETQ. This sample stems from a study of CD8 T cells in ankylosing spondylitis. The sequenced sample consisted of blood, either unsorted or a sorted T cell fraction (not recorded which). The rearrangement uses TRBV5-1 and TRBJ2-3; weak D call: TRBD2 (5 bases). The receptor comes from a male donor with ankylosing spondylitis or in good health (not recorded which). CDR3 bases: TGCGCCAGCAGCCTACTAGTGGTAGGCGCAGATACGCAGTATTTT. It is translated as CASSLLVVGADTQYF.